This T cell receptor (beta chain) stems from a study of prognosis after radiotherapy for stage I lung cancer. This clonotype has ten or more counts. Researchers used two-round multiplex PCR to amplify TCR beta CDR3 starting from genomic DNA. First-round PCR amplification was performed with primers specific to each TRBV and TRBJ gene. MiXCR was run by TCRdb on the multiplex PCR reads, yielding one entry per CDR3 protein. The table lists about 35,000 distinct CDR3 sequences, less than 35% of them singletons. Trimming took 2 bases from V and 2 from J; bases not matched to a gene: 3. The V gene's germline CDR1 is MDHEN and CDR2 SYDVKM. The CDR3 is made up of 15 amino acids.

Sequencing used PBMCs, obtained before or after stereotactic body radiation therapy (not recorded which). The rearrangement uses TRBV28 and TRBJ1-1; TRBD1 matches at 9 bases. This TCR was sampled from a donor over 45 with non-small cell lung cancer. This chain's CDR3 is CASSLLTGGNTEAFF. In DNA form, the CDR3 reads TGTGCCAGCAGTTTACTCACAGGGGGCAACACTGAAGCTTTCTTT.